Sequencing of this T cell receptor (beta chain) was carried out in a study of T cells in Graves' hyperthyroidism and ophthalmopathy. Whole-study results and caveats: Ophthalmopathy was told apart from stable hyperthyroidism by a 13 V-J model.

TCR beta CDR3 sequences were amplified from RNA transcripts. With the HTBI primer set, the TCR CDR3 went through a first round of RT-PCR. TCRdb re-called the multiplex PCR reads with MiXCR, one entry per CDR3 protein. The sample lists roughly 700,000 distinct CDR3 sequences, around 13% seen once, with roughly 10% in the top ten. There are 11 residues in the CDR3. The germline V gene encodes CDR1 LGHDT and CDR2 YNNKEL (reference sequence). The germline V and J ends were trimmed by 3 bases and 3 bases, with 3 bases remaining between them. Orbital computed tomography, thyroid ultrasound, serum thyroxine and TRAb, and clinical symptoms together informed the diagnoses. Isolation of PBMCs was performed on around 9.4 ml fresh peripheral blood. In its sample, this clonotype was seen many times. The antigen is unknown.

The chain recombines TRBV3-1 with TRBJ2-7; D is undetermined. This sequence originates from a woman younger than 30 with Graves' hyperthyroidism. The sample was blood. The CDR3 DNA sequence: TGTGCCAGCAGCCACCACTACGAGCAGTACTTC. Translating gives CASSHHYEQYF.